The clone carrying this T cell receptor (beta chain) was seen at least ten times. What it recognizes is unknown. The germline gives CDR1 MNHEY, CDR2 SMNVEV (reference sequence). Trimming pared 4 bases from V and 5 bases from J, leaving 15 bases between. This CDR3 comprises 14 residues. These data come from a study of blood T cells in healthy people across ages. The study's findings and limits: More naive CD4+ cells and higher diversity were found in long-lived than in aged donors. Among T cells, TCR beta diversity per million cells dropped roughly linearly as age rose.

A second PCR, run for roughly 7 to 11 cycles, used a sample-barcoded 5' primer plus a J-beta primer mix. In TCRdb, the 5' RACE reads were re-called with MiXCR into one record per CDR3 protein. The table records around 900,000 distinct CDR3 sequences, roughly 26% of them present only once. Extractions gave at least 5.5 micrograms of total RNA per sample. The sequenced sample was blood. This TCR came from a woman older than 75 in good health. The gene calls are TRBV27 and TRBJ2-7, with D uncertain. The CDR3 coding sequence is TGTGCCAGCAGTTATGCCTCCCCATCGGACGAGCAGTACTTC. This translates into CASSYASPSDEQYF.